One and the same sample provided the 8 T cell receptor beta chains below, sequenced in a study of T cell repertoires in cytomegalovirus infection. The antigens for these receptors are not known. From the reads, TCRdb called clonotypes with MiXCR, one entry per CDR3 protein. Found here are some 940,000 distinct CDR3 sequences, approximately 30% of them singletons; the top ten hold roughly 13%. This specimen consisted of cultured CD8+ T cells from PBMCs, obtained from culture after CMV antigen stimulation. The receptors here all came from a human donor in good health (CMV status not recorded). Some clones in this sample may be carry-over from other donors' samples.

The rearrangement links TRBV12-3 or TRBV12-4 to TRBJ1-5; D unclear. Trimming removed 6 bases at V and 0 bases at J, with 12 bases between. This CDR3 region has 15 residues. The chain's CDR3 is CASSPAEYSNQPQHF. The CDR3 DNA is TGTGCCAGCAGCCCAGCGGAGTATAGCAATCAGCCCCAGCATTTT.

This clonotype was seen repeatedly, ten times or more. DNA for the CDR3: TGTGCCAGCAGTGCTACCGGGACATTATTGTCTGGGGCCAACGTCCTGACTTTC. Translation gives CASSATGTLLSGANVLTF. The rearrangement joins TRBV6-2 or TRBV6-3 to TRBJ2-6; TRBD1 might be the D (6 bases). V gave up 5 bases and J gave up 1 base, with 18 bases separating them. Germline V gives CDR1 MNHEY, CDR2 SVGEGT. The CDR3 covers 18 residues.

The sample holds a few counts of this clonotype. This sequence joins TRBV6-5 and TRBJ1-2, with TRBD1 as a possible D gene (6 bases). Germline CDR1 is MNHEY and CDR2 is SVGAGI. V lost 2 bases to trimming and J lost 7 bases, with 20 bases between them. This CDR3 region has 16 residues. The CDR3 sequence is CASSYTRGGENPGYTF. The CDR3 DNA is TGTGCCAGCAGTTACACCCGGGGGGGCGAGAATCCTGGCTACACCTTC.

V is TRBV7-6 and J is TRBJ2-2; 7 bases map to TRBD2. Germline loops: CDR1 SGHVS, CDR2 FNYEAQ. V shed 5 bases and J 10 bases; nucleotides not matched to a gene: 10. This CDR3 spans 14 amino acids. The CDR3, as DNA: TGTGCCAGCAGCACATCAACGGGACTAATGGAGCTGTTTTTT. Its translation: CASSTSTGLMELFF.

The rearrangement uses TRBV6-2 or TRBV6-3 and TRBJ2-3, with 8 bases lining up with TRBD1. The CDR3 has 15 residues. J gave up 3 bases and V 6 bases, and 8 bases lay outside the gene matches. The germline CDR1 and CDR2 sequences are MNHEY and SVGEGT. The CDR3 coding sequence is TGTGCCAGCAGACAGCAGGACAGGGTTACAGATACGCAGTATTTT. Translation gives CASRQQDRVTDTQYF.

The genes are TRBV4-2 and TRBJ2-5, with D possibly TRBD2 on 6 matching bases. Trimming took off 3 bases at V and 4 bases at J, with 21 bases between the two ends. CDR1 is LGHNA, CDR2 YNFKEQ, per germline. The CDR3 is made up of 17 amino acids. CDR3 region: CASSQEGHRYLLETQYF. Written as DNA, the CDR3 is TGTGCCAGCAGCCAGGAGGGTCACAGGTATCTCTTAGAGACCCAGTACTTC.

In its sample, this clonotype was seen a few times. This chain uses TRBV7-6 with TRBJ2-2; D perhaps matches TRBD2 (6 bases). Between the trimmed V and J ends, which lost 11 bases and 1 base, there was a span of 29 bases. The CDR3 covers 19 residues. CDR1 is SGHVS, CDR2 FNYEAQ, per germline. CDR3 sequence: CAFPQEGSLSGLNTGELFF. The CDR3 nucleotides are TGTGCCTTCCCCCAGGAGGGCTCCTTGTCAGGCTTGAACACCGGGGAGCTGTTTTTT.

This clonotype was observed a few times. The CDR3 DNA follows: TGTGCCAGCAGTTTCCGGGGGGGCCTTATCCAAGAGACCCAGTACTTC. This sequence encodes CASSFRGGLIQETQYF. The chain carries TRBV28 and TRBJ2-5, with 8 bases fitting TRBD2. V trimming: 3 bases; J trimming: 1 base; junction bases outside the gene matches: 7. The CDR3 is 16 residues long. Per the germline V gene, CDR1 is MDHEN and CDR2 is SYDVKM.